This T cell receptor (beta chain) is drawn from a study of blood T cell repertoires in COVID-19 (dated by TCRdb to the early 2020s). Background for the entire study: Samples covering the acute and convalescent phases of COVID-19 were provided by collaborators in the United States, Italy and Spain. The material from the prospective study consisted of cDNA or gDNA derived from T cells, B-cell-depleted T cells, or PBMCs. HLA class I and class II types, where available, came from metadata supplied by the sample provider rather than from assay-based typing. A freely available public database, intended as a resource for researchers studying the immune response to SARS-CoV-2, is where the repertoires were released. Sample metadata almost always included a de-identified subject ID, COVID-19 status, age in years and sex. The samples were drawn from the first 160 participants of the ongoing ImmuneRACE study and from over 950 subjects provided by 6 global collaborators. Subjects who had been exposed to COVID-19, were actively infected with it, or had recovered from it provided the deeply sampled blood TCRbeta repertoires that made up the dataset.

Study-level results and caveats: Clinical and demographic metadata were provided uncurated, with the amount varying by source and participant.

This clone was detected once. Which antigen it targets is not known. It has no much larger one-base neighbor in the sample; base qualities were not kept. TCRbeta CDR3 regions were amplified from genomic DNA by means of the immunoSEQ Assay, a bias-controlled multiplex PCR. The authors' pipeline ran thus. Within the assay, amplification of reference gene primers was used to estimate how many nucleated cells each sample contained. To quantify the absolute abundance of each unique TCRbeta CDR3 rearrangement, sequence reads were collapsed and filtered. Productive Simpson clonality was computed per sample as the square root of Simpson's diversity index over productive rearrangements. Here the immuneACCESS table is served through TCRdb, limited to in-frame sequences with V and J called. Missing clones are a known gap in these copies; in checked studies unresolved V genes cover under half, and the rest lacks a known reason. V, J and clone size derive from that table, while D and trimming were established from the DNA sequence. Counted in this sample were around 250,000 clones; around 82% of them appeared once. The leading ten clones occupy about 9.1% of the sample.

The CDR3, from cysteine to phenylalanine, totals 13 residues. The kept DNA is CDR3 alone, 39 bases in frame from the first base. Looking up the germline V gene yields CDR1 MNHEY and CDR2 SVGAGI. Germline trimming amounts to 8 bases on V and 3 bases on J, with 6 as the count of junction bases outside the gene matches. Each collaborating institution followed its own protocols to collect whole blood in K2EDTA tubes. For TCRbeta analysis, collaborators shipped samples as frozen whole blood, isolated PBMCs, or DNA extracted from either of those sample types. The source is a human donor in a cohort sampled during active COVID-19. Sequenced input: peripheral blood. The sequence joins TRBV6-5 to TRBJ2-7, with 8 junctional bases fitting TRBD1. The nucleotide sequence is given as TGTGCCAGCGGACAGGGTTTCGGCTACGAGCAGTACTTC. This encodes CASGQGFGYEQYF.